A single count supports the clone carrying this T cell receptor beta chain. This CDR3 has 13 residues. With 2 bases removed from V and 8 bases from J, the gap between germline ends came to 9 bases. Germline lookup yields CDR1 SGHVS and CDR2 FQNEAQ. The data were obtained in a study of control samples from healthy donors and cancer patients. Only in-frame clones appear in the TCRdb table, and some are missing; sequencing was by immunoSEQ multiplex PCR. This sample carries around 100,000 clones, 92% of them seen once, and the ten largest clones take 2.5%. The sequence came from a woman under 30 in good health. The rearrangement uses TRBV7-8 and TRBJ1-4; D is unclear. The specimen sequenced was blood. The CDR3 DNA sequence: TGTGCCAGCAGCTTAAGATTGAACGAAAAACTGTTTTTT. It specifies CASSLRLNEKLFF.